Below are 21 T cell receptor beta chains sequenced from a single sample in a study of cytomegalovirus exposure and HLA in healthy donors (dated by TCRdb to about 2017). Library construction relied on the immunoSEQ multiplex PCR assay. A mixture of 60 forward primers for TCR Vbeta segments and 13 reverse primers for TCR Jbeta segments was used in the multiplex PCR. Drawn from immuneACCESS, this table holds only the in-frame rearrangements with V and J called that TCRdb kept. Clones are partly lost; checked studies trace under half to an unresolved V gene and leave the rest unexplained. For this sample the table gives some 190,000 clones, of which roughly 8.7% were detected only once. The ten largest clones add up to over 1% of the sample. What was sequenced was PBMCs. The origin of the receptors is a woman aged 30 to 39 in good health and CMV-seropositive.

The sample holds a few counts of this clone. CDR3: CASSLSGLARAGELFF. In DNA, the CDR3 is TGTGCCAGCAGTTTATCGGGACTAGCTAGGGCCGGGGAGCTGTTTTTT. The rearrangement uses TRBV27 and TRBJ2-2; 9 positions match TRBD2. The germline CDR1 and CDR2 sequences are MNHEY and SMNVEV (reference sequence). V lost 0 bases and J lost 6; bases outside the gene matches: 5. This CDR3 is 16 amino acids long.

To note about this clone: Germline is not matched at one junction end, which may reflect a read error. The genes are TRBV10-2 and TRBJ2-1; TRBD2 agrees at 13 bases. Per the germline V gene, CDR1 is WSHSY and CDR2 is SAAADI. The length of the CDR3 is 14 residues. The CDR3 DNA reads TGCGCCAGCAGTGGCGGACTAGCGGGAGTTGAGCGGTTCTTC. Residues: CASSGGLAGVERFF.

This rearrangement joins TRBV30 to TRBJ1-4; the D gene is possibly TRBD1 (6 bases). CDR1 is GTSNPN and CDR2 is SVGIG in the germline V gene (reference sequence). This CDR3 has 15 residues. Trimming stripped 2 bases from V and 7 bases from J, with 17 bases between. CDR3 protein: CAWSKGHGGSEKLFF. In nucleotides, the CDR3 is TGTGCCTGGAGTAAGGGACATGGGGGTAGTGAAAAACTGTTTTTT.

This clone was counted a few times. CDR3 bases: TGTGCCAGCAGGGGGACAGGAGAGGAGACCCAGTACTTC. Amino acid sequence: CASRGTGEETQYF. The chain recombines TRBV6-1 with TRBJ2-5; 8 nucleotides agree with TRBD1. CDR3 length equals 13 residues. Germline V gives CDR1 MNHNS, CDR2 SASEGT. Trimming cost V 6 bases and J 5 bases; bases outside gene matches: 5.

The CDR3 is CAWSGALSGELFF. The CDR3, as DNA: TGTGCCTGGAGTGGGGCCTTGTCCGGGGAGCTGTTTTTT. The chain recombines TRBV30 with TRBJ2-2; no reliable D call. Germline lookup yields CDR1 GTSNPN and CDR2 SVGIG (reference sequence). This CDR3 comprises 13 residues. V shed 1 base and J shed 6 bases, with 9 bases lying between them.

This clone was picked up a small number of times. Sequence at one end of the junction differs from germline and may be a read error. V and J are TRBV29-1 and TRBJ2-5, with 13 bases aligning to TRBD2. CDR3 length equals 15 residues. CDR1 SQVTM and CDR2 ANQGSEA come from the germline V gene. The chain's CDR3 is CSDRTSGSPLETQHF. In nucleotides, the CDR3 is TGCAGCGACCGGACTAGCGGGAGTCCGTTAGAGACCCAGCACTTC.

The chain joins TRBV5-5 to TRBJ1-3; D is unclear. V lost 0 bases, J lost 1 base, and 8 bases lay in between. Per germline, CDR1 SGHKS and CDR2 YYEKEE (reference sequence). The CDR3 is 15 residues long. The DNA of the CDR3 is TGTGCCAGCAGCTTGGATCCGGGGTCTGGAAACACCATATATTTT. It yields the protein CASSLDPGSGNTIYF.

The chain joins TRBV18 to TRBJ2-5, with D possibly being TRBD1 (5 bases). The germline V gene has CDR1 KGHSH and CDR2 LQKENI. The length of the CDR3 is 13 residues. V was clipped by 5 bases and J by 5 bases, with 12 bases between them. The CDR3 nucleotides read TGTGCCAGCTCAGGGGCATCCCAGGAGACCCAGTACTTC. Encoded protein: CASSGASQETQYF.

This chain joins TRBV4-1 and TRBJ2-7; D perhaps matches TRBD1 (6 bases). The V end lost 1 base, the J end lost 4 bases, and 23 bases lay between the germline ends. CDR1 and CDR2 from the germline V gene are MGHRA and YSYEKL. The CDR3 consists of 18 residues. The CDR3: CASSQALPGIQGGYEQYF. The CDR3, as DNA: TGCGCCAGCAGCCAAGCCCTCCCGGGTATACAGGGTGGGTACGAGCAGTACTTC.

The chain combines TRBV28 with TRBJ1-5; weak D call: TRBD1 (5 bases). Between the trimmed V and J ends, which lost 10 bases and 5 bases, there was a span of 24 bases. Per the germline V gene, CDR1 is MDHEN and CDR2 is SYDVKM. This CDR3 is 16 amino acids long. The chain's CDR3 is CATTFTNAGGHQPQHF. The CDR3, as DNA: TGTGCCACCACATTTACAAATGCGGGGGGACATCAGCCCCAGCATTTT.

This chain uses TRBV14 with TRBJ2-7; 12 nucleotides match TRBD2. Losses at the gene ends were 4 bases for V and 0 bases for J; bases not matched to a gene: 7. Looked up from germline, CDR1 is SGHDN and CDR2 is FVKESK. The CDR3 is made up of 17 amino acids. CDR3 nucleotides: TGTGCCAGCAGCCCCAGACTAGCGGGAGCCCTCTCCTACGAGCAGTACTTC. Protein: CASSPRLAGALSYEQYF.

V and J are TRBV9 and TRBJ2-5, with 10 positions matching TRBD2. V lost 4 bases, J lost 5 bases, and 8 bases stayed unmatched. The CDR3 extends over 15 amino acids. Germline CDR1 reads SGDLS; CDR2 reads YYNGEE. CDR3 nucleotide sequence: TGTGCCAGCAGCCCGGGCCTAGCGGGAGATGAGACCCAGTACTTC. Encoded protein: CASSPGLAGDETQYF.

This clone was counted between two and nine times. At the DNA level, this CDR3 is encoded by other sequences in the same sample as well. This chain joins TRBV10-3 and TRBJ1-2; perhaps TRBD1 as D (6 bases). The CDR3 loop spans 13 amino acids. Trimming cost V 3 bases and J 3 bases, with 8 bases left between them. Germline V gene lookup returns CDR1 ENHRY and CDR2 SYGVKD. DNA of the CDR3: TGTGCCATCAGTGAACAGGGAGACTATGGCTACACCTTC. It encodes CAISEQGDYGYTF.

This clone was recorded a few times. This chain connects TRBV9 to TRBJ2-5; a possible D gene is TRBD1 (6 bases). The V gene lost 0 bases and the J gene lost 5 bases, with 14 bases spanning the gap. CDR1 is SGDLS and CDR2 is YYNGEE in the germline V gene. The CDR3 covers 15 residues. DNA of the CDR3: TGTGCCAGCAGCGTAGGCACAGGGTCGGGTGAGACCCAGTACTTC. Its protein is CASSVGTGSGETQYF.

This chain uses TRBV6-5 with TRBJ2-7; weak D call: TRBD2 (5 bases). This CDR3 is built from 13 residues. Looked up from germline, CDR1 is MNHEY and CDR2 is SVGAGI. The V and J ends lost 5 bases and 5 bases respectively, with 13 bases between them. CDR3 loop: CASSPLWENEQYF. CDR3 in DNA: TGTGCCAGCAGTCCGTTATGGGAGAACGAGCAGTACTTC.

This clone was counted only a few times. The chain couples TRBV5-1 to TRBJ1-4; a possible D gene is TRBD1 (6 bases). Germline V CDR1 and CDR2: SGHRS, YFSETQ. The CDR3 is made up of 16 amino acids. Trimming removed 3 bases at V and 4 bases at J, with 16 bases between. CDR3: CASSSLSDSNNEKLFF. For the CDR3, the DNA is TGCGCCAGCAGCTCCCTATCGGACAGTAATAATGAAAAACTGTTTTTT.

This clone was detected only a few times. V and J are TRBV10-3 and TRBJ2-7; perhaps TRBD2 as D (6 bases). V was cut by 8 bases and J by 2 bases, with 16 bases left in between. The CDR3 loop spans 14 amino acids. Germline V gene sequence: CDR1 ENHRY, CDR2 SYGVKD. CDR3 DNA sequence: TGTGCCATCGGGAGGCGGGAACCGCCCTACGAGCAGTACTTC. Protein product: CAIGRREPPYEQYF.

This clone came up a few times. V is TRBV5-1 and J is TRBJ2-7; D is perhaps TRBD1 (6 bases). The germline V and J ends were trimmed by 7 bases and 3 bases, with 14 bases remaining between them. The CDR3 runs 13 residues. Germline-derived CDR1 and CDR2 are SGHRS and YFSETQ. The CDR3 region is CASRHGQNYEQYF. CDR3 nucleotide sequence: TGCGCCAGCCGGCACGGACAGAACTACGAGCAGTACTTC.

This clone was observed a handful of times. This sequence joins TRBV15 and TRBJ2-3, with a possible D match to TRBD1 (6 bases). The CDR3 covers 14 residues. V lost 0 bases, J lost 4 bases, and 8 bases lay in between. Germline V gene sequence: CDR1 LNHNV, CDR2 YYDKDF (reference sequence). The CDR3 DNA reads as TGTGCCACCAGCAGAGACAGGGGACCAGATACGCAGTATTTT. Its protein is CATSRDRGPDTQYF.

The chain carries TRBV7-2 and TRBJ2-1; D might be TRBD1 (6 bases). The CDR3 totals 16 residues. Germline V gene data show CDR1 as SGHTA and CDR2 as FQGNSA. The V and J ends lost 2 bases and 0 bases respectively, with 11 bases between them. In DNA form, the CDR3 reads TGTGCCAGCAGCTTAATGGCGGACAGCTCCTACAATGAGCAGTTCTTC. The encoded protein is CASSLMADSSYNEQFF.

V usage is TRBV30 and J usage is TRBJ1-5; the D is unclear. Trimming shortened V by 3 bases and J by 2 bases, and 14 bases separated the two germline ends. The germline V gene encodes CDR1 GTSNPN and CDR2 SVGIG (reference sequence). This CDR3 is built from 15 residues. This chain's CDR3 is CAWSPTRRGNQPQHF. The CDR3 DNA reads as TGTGCCTGGAGCCCTACGCGGAGGGGCAATCAGCCCCAGCATTTT.